What follows are 14 T cell receptor beta chains derived from one specimen sequenced in a study of cytomegalovirus exposure and HLA in healthy donors. It was with 60 Vbeta and 13 Jbeta primers that the PCR ran. Sequencing was performed with immunoSEQ multiplex PCR; in TCRdb, only in-frame clones are kept and a portion is missing. Of some 200,000 clones in the sample, around four fifths were seen once. Input material: PBMCs. The source of these receptors is a woman aged 50 to 60 in good health and CMV-seropositive.

A word on this clone: Germline is not matched at one junction end, which may reflect a read error. The chain is built from TRBV6-1 and TRBJ1-2; TRBD1 matches at 9 bases. This CDR3 contains 15 residues. Germline loops: CDR1 MNHNS, CDR2 SASEGT. Written as DNA, the CDR3 is TGTGCCATCAGTGGAAGGACAGGGGCTAACTATGGCTACACCTTC. Translation gives CAISGRTGANYGYTF.

The rearrangement joins TRBV6-6 to TRBJ1-2; D is unclear. The germline V and J ends were trimmed by 2 bases and 5 bases, with 18 bases remaining between them. The CDR3 sequence is 16 residues long. Looked up from germline, CDR1 is MNHNY and CDR2 is SVGAGI (reference sequence). The CDR3 here is CASSYPRIKERYGYTF. Here the CDR3 DNA reads TGTGCCAGCAGTTACCCCCGCATAAAGGAGCGGTATGGCTACACCTTC.

This sequence joins TRBV5-1 and TRBJ2-5, with unresolved D. The J call may be in error: the DNA end matches TRBJ2-7 better. CDR3 length equals 11 residues. CDR1 is SGHRS and CDR2 is YFSETQ in the germline V gene. CDR3 coding DNA: TGCGCCAGCAGCTTGGCAAACGAGCAGTACTTC. This sequence encodes CASSLANEQYF.

This clone was detected once. This chain links TRBV18 with TRBJ2-3; 7 positions agree with TRBD2. The CDR3 runs to 14 residues. Losses at the gene ends were 4 bases for V and 3 bases for J; bases not matched to a gene: 4. Germline V lookup: CDR1 KGHSH, CDR2 LQKENI. CDR3 in DNA: TGTGCCAGCTCACTTCGGGAGGAGACAGATACGCAGTATTTT. Encoded protein: CASSLREETDTQYF.

The rearrangement uses TRBV27 and TRBJ2-3; possible D gene TRBD2, 5 bases. The germline V and J ends were trimmed by 2 bases and 2 bases, with 11 bases remaining between them. The CDR3 runs to 15 residues. Per the germline V gene, CDR1 is MNHEY and CDR2 is SMNVEV (reference sequence). The chain's CDR3 is CASSLSGHPTDTQYF. CDR3 sequence (DNA): TGTGCCAGCAGTTTAAGCGGCCATCCCACAGATACGCAGTATTTT.

The chain recombines TRBV6-1 with TRBJ1-6, with D perhaps TRBD1 (6 bases). V lost 7 bases and J lost 6, with 13 bases in between. Germline loops: CDR1 MNHNS, CDR2 SASEGT. The CDR3 spans 14 residues. The DNA of the CDR3 is TGTGCCAGCACCCAAAGGGGGTCTAATTCACCCCTCCACTTT. Protein sequence: CASTQRGSNSPLHF.

J is TRBJ1-5 and V is TRBV30; D gene ambiguous. V was shortened by 0 bases and J by 2 bases, with 14 bases between the two germline ends. The CDR3 spans 16 residues. Germline V gene lookup returns CDR1 GTSNPN and CDR2 SVGIG (reference sequence). The CDR3 sequence: CAWSVKAGLGNQPQHF. CDR3 DNA sequence: TGTGCCTGGAGTGTAAAGGCGGGTTTAGGCAATCAGCCCCAGCATTTT.

The chain is built from TRBV10-3 and TRBJ2-7; 8 bases fit TRBD2. CDR1 is ENHRY, CDR2 SYGVKD, per germline. V lost 5 bases, J lost 5 bases, and 5 bases stayed unmatched. This CDR3 has 13 amino acids. The CDR3 spells CAISQAGENEQYF. As DNA, the CDR3 is TGTGCCATCAGTCAAGCGGGGGAAAACGAGCAGTACTTC.

The chain carries TRBV7-9 and TRBJ1-1; 8 positions match TRBD1. The junction had 14 bases not matched to a gene; V was cut back by 5 bases and J by 3 bases. CDR3 length: 17 residues. Germline CDR1 reads SEHNR; CDR2 reads FQNEAQ (reference sequence). DNA for the CDR3: TGTGCCAGCAGCACCTGGACAGGGTCAGTACGGGACACTGAAGCTTTCTTT. Its protein product is CASSTWTGSVRDTEAFF.

V and J are TRBV6-5 and TRBJ2-2, with D possibly TRBD1 on 6 matching bases. The CDR3 runs 14 residues. The V and J ends lost 0 bases and 6 bases respectively, with 8 bases between them. Germline CDR1 is MNHEY and CDR2 is SVGAGI. In nucleotides, the CDR3 is TGTGCCAGCAGTTACTCGTCAGGGGCCGGGGAGCTGTTTTTT. Amino acid sequence: CASSYSSGAGELFF.

Here the CDR3 DNA reads TGTGCCAGCAGCTTAGGTGGGACAGGCGGAAACACCATATATTTT. This translates into CASSLGGTGGNTIYF. This chain links TRBV7-2 with TRBJ1-3, with 8 bases that match TRBD1. Germline lookup yields CDR1 SGHTA and CDR2 FQGNSA. The CDR3 extends over 15 amino acids. V was pared by 1 base and J by 4 bases, with 3 bases of the junction left unmatched.

This sequence joins TRBV11-2 and TRBJ1-3, with D maybe TRBD1 (5 bases). CDR3 length: 16 residues. The germline V and J ends were trimmed by 1 base and 4 bases, with 14 bases remaining between them. Germline V gives CDR1 SGHAT, CDR2 FQNNGV. CDR3 in DNA: TGTGCCAGCAGCTTAGGGCTGGGGCGAGTCGGAAACACCATATATTTT. This encodes CASSLGLGRVGNTIYF. Complete variable domain (other parts from reference TRBV11-2 and TRBJ1-3): EAGVAQSPRYKIIEKRQSVAFWCNPISGHATLYWYQQILGQGPKLLIQFQNNGVVDDSQLPKDRFSAERLKGVDSTLKIQPAKLEDSAVYLCASSLGLGRVGNTIYFGEGSWLTVV.

The rearrangement joins TRBV18 to TRBJ1-5; possible D gene TRBD1, 5 bases. Germline CDR1 KGHSH, CDR2 LQKENI. Between the trimmed V and J ends, which lost 6 bases and 0 bases, there was a span of 12 bases. This CDR3 contains 15 residues. CDR3 region: CASSMLGDSNQPQHF. CDR3 DNA sequence: TGTGCCAGCTCGATGCTAGGGGATAGCAATCAGCCCCAGCATTTT.

The J gene is TRBJ2-7, the V gene TRBV23-1, with a tentative D call TRBD1 (5 bases). TRBV23-1 is an open reading frame, and its role is uncertain. V lost 11 bases and J lost 7, with 15 bases in between. This CDR3 spans 11 amino acids. The CDR3 coding sequence is TGCGCCGGGGCAGGAGTCGGGGAGCAGTACTTC. Encoded protein: CAGAGVGEQYF.